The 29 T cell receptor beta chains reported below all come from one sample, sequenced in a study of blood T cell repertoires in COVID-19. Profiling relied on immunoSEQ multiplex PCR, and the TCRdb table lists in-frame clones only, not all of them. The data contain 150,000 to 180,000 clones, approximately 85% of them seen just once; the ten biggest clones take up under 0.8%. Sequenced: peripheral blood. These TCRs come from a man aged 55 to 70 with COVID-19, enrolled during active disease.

CDR3 protein: CASSRLQGAGEKLFF. The CDR3 nucleotides are TGTGCCAGCAGCCGACTACAGGGGGCGGGTGAAAAACTGTTTTTT. V is TRBV9 and J is TRBJ1-4; 9 positions match TRBD1. Losses at the gene ends were 4 bases for V and 7 bases for J; bases not matched to a gene: 8. The CDR3 extends over 15 amino acids. Germline lookup yields CDR1 SGDLS and CDR2 YYNGEE.

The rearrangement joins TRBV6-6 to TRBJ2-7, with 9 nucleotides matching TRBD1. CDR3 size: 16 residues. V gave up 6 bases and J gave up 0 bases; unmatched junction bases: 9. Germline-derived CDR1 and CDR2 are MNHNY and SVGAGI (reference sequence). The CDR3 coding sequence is TGTGCCAGCAGCGTCGGGACAGGGAAAGCCTCCTACGAGCAGTACTTC. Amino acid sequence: CASSVGTGKASYEQYF.

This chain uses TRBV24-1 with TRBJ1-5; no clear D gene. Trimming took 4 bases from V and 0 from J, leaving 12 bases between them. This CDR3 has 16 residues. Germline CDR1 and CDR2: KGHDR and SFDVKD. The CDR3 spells CATSDAGVSSNQPQHF. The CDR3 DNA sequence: TGTGCCACCAGTGACGCCGGAGTCTCTAGCAATCAGCCCCAGCATTTT.

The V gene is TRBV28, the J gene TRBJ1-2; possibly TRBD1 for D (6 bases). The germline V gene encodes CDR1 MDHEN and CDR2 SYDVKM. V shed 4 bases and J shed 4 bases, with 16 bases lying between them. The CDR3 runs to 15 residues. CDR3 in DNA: TGTGCCAGCAGTTCCGCACAGGGCACCCCCTATGGCTACACCTTC. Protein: CASSSAQGTPYGYTF.

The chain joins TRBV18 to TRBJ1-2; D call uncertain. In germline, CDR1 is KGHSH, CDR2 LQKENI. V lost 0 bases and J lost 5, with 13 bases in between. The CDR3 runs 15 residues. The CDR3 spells CASSPPPGWEYGYTF. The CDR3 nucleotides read TGTGCCAGCTCACCACCGCCGGGGTGGGAGTATGGCTACACCTTC.

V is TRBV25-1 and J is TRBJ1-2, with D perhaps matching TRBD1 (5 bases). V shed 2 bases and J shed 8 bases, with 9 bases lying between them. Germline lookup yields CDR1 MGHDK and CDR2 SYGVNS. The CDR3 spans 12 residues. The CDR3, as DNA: TGTGCCAGCAGTGAAAGGGGTTGGGGCTACACCTTC. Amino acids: CASSERGWGYTF.

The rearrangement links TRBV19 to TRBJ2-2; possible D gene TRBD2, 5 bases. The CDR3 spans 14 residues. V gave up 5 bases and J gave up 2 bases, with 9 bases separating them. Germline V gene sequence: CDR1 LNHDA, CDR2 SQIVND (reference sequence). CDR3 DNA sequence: TGTGCCAGTAGTCCCGGGGTCAACACCGGGGAGCTGTTTTTT. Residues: CASSPGVNTGELFF.

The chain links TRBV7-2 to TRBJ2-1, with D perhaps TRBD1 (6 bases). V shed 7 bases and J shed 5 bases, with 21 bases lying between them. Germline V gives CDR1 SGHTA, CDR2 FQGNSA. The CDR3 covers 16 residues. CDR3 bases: TGTGCCAGCATTAGAGGGATAACAGGGCAAGACAATGAGCAGTTCTTC. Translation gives CASIRGITGQDNEQFF.

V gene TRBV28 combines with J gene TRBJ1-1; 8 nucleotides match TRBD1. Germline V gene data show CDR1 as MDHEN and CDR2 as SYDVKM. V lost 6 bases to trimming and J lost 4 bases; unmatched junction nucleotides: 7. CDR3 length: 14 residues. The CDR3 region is CASRILQGGTEAFF. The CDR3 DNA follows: TGTGCCAGCAGGATACTACAGGGGGGCACTGAAGCTTTCTTT.

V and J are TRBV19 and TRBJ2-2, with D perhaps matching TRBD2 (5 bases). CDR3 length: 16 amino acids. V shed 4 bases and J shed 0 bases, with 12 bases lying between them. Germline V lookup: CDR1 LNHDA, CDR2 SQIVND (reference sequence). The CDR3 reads CASSTGGRANTGELFF. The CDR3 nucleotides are TGTGCCAGTAGTACCGGTGGGAGAGCGAACACCGGGGAGCTGTTTTTT.

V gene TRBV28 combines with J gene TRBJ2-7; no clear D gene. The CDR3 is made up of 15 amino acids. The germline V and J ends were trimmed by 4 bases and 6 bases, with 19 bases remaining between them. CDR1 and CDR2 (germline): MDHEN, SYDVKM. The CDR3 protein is CASSSPRKGASEQYF. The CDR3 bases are TGTGCCAGCAGTTCCCCGAGGAAAGGCGCCTCCGAGCAGTACTTC.

The CDR3 is CASSPSPGANVLTF. CDR3 bases: TGTGCCAGCAGCCCCAGTCCTGGGGCCAACGTCCTGACTTTC. The J gene is TRBJ2-6, the V gene TRBV7-3; no reliable D call. CDR3 size: 14 residues. V lost 5 bases, J lost 2 bases, and 7 bases lay in between. Germline CDR1 is SGHTA and CDR2 is FQGTGA.

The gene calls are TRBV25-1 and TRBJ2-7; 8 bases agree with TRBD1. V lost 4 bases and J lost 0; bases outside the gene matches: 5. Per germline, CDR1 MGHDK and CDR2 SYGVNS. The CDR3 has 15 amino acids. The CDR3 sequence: CASSVTGGSSYEQYF. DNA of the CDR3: TGTGCCAGCAGTGTCACAGGGGGAAGCTCCTACGAGCAGTACTTC.

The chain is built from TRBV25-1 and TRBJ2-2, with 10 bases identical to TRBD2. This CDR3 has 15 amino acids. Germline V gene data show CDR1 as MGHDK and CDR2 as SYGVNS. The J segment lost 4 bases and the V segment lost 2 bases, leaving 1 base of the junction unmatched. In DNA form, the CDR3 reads TGTGCCAGCAGTGAACCTAGCGGGAGCACCGGGGAGCTGTTTTTT. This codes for CASSEPSGSTGELFF. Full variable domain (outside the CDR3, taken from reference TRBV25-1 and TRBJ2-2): EADIYQTPRYLVIGTGKKITLECSQTMGHDKMYWYQQDPGMELHLIHYSYGVNSTEKGDLSSESTVSRIRTEHFPLTLESARPSHTSQYLCASSEPSGSTGELFFGEGSRLTVL.

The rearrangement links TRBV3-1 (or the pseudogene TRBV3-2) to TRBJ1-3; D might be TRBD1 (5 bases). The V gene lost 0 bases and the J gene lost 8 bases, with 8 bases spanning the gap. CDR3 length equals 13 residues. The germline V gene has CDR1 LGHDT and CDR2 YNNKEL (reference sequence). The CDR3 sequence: CASSQEAGDTIYF. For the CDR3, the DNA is TGTGCCAGCAGCCAAGAAGCGGGGGACACCATATATTTT.

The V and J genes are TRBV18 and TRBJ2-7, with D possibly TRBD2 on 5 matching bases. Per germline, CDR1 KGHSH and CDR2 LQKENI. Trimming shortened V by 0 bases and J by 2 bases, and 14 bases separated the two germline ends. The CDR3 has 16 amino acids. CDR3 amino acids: CASSPPTIGSPYEQYF. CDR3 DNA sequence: TGTGCCAGCTCACCACCTACAATAGGGAGCCCCTACGAGCAGTACTTC.

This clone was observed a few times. CDR3 in amino acids: CASSLSGGRVYEQYF. CDR3 DNA sequence: TGTGCCAGCAGTTTATCGGGTGGGAGGGTCTACGAGCAGTACTTC. V gene TRBV27 combines with J gene TRBJ2-7, with 7 bases lining up with TRBD2. The CDR3 runs 15 residues. The V segment lost 0 bases and the J segment 3 bases; nucleotides outside the gene matches: 5. Germline values: CDR1 MNHEY, CDR2 SMNVEV (reference sequence).

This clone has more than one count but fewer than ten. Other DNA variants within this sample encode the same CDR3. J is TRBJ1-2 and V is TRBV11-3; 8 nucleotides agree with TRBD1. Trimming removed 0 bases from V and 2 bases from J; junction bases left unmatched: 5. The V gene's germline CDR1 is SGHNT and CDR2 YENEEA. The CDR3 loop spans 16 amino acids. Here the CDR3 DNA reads TGTGCCAGCAGCTTAGAGGGACGACAGGGGAACTATGGCTACACCTTC. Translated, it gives CASSLEGRQGNYGYTF.

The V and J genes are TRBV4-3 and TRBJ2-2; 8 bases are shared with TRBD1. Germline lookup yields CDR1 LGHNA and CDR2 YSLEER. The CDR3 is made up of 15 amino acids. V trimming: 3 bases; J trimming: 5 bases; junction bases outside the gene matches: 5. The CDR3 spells CASSQDRVITGELFF. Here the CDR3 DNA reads TGCGCCAGCAGCCAGGACAGGGTTATTACCGGGGAGCTGTTTTTT.

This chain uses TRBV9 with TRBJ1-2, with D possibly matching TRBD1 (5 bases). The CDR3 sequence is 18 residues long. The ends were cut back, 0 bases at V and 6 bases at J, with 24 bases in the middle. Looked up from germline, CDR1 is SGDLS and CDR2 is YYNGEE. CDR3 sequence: CASSVGGGGTRREHGYTF. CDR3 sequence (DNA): TGTGCCAGCAGCGTAGGTGGGGGAGGGACGCGGCGGGAACATGGCTACACCTTC.

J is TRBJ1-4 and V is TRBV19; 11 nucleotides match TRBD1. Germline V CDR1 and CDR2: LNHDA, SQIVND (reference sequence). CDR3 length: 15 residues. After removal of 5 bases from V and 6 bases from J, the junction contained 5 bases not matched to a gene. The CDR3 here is CASSPRTGGDEKLFF. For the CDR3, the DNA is TGTGCCAGTAGTCCCCGGACAGGGGGCGATGAAAAACTGTTTTTT.

As DNA, the CDR3 is TGTGCCAGCAGTGACACCAGTCGTTCCTATGGCTACACCTTC. The encoded protein is CASSDTSRSYGYTF. J is TRBJ1-2 and V is TRBV6-1; D is unclear. V lost 3 bases, J lost 4 bases, and 12 bases lay in between. The germline CDR1 and CDR2 sequences are MNHNS and SASEGT. The CDR3 sequence is 14 residues long.

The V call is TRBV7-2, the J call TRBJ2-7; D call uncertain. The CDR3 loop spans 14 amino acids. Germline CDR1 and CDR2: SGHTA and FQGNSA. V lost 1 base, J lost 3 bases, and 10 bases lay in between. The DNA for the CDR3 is TGTGCCAGCAGCTTAGGTCTAAGGAGCTACGAGCAGTACTTC. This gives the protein CASSLGLRSYEQYF.

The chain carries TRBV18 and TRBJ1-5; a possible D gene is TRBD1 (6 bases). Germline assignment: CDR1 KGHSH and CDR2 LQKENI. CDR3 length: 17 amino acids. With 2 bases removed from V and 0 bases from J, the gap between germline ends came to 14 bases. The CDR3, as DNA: TGTGCCAGCTCACCATTTGCAGGGGAGGGTAGCAATCAGCCCCAGCATTTT. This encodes CASSPFAGEGSNQPQHF.

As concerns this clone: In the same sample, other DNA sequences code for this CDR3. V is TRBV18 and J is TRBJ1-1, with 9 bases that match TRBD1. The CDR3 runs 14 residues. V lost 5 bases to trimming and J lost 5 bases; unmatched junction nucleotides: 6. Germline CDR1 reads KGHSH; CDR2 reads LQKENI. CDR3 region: CASSKQGARTEAFF. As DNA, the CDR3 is TGTGCCAGCTCAAAACAGGGGGCTCGAACTGAAGCTTTCTTT.

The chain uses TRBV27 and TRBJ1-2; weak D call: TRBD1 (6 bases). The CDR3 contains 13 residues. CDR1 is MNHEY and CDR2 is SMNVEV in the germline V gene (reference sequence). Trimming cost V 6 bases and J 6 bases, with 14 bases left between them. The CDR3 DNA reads TGTGCCAGCAGCGCCAGGGGAAATGATGGCTACACCTTC. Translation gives CASSARGNDGYTF.

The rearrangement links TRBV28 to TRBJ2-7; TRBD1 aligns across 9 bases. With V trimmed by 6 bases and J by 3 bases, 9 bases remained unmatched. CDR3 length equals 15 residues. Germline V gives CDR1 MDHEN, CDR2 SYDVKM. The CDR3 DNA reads TGTGCCAGCAGAAGAAGCCTGGGACAGGGCTACGAGCAGTACTTC. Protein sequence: CASRRSLGQGYEQYF.

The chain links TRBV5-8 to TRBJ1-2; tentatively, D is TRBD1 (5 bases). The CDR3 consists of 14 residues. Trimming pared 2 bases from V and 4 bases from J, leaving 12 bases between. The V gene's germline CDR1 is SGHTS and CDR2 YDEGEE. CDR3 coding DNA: TGTGCCAGCAGCTTATGGGGGGATCCCTATGGCTACACCTTC. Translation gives CASSLWGDPYGYTF.

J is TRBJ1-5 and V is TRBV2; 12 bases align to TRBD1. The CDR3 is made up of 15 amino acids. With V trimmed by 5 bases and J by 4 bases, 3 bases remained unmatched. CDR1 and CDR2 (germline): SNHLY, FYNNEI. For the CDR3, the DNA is TGTGCCAGCAGTTGGGGACAGGGGGCGAATCAGCCCCAGCATTTT. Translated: CASSWGQGANQPQHF.